One and the same sample provided the 14 T cell receptor beta chains below, sequenced in a study of blood T cell repertoires in COVID-19. Method: immunoSEQ multiplex PCR; TCRdb's copy keeps in-frame clones and lacks some. The table lists roughly 290,000 clones, approximately 85% of them singletons, with 3.5% to 5.5% in the top ten. Sequences were obtained from PBMCs or T cells enriched from blood (not recorded which). These receptors all stem from a woman aged 25 to 45 who had recovered from COVID-19.

The chain recombines TRBV2 with TRBJ1-1; tentatively, D is TRBD1 (6 bases). The CDR3 contains 13 residues. CDR1 and CDR2 from the germline V gene are SNHLY and FYNNEI. Trimming took off 6 bases at V and 4 bases at J, with 12 bases between the two ends. CDR3 loop: CASSVGQLTEAFF. In DNA, the CDR3 is TGTGCCAGCAGCGTCGGACAGCTCACTGAAGCTTTCTTT. Complete variable domain (other parts from reference TRBV2 and TRBJ1-1): EPEVTQTPSHQVTQMGQEVILRCVPISNHLYFYWYRQILGQKVEFLVSFYNNEISEKSEIFDDQFSVERPDGSNFTLKIRSTKLEDSAMYFCASSVGQLTEAFFGQGTRLTVV.

Points on this clone: At one of its ends the junction is not consistent with the germline gene, which may arise from a read error. The chain combines TRBV12-3 or TRBV12-4 with TRBJ2-3; TRBD2 aligns across 10 bases. The CDR3 covers 13 residues. The CDR3 region has the DNA TGTGCCAGCAGTTGGGGAGCGGGAGGGCTGAGGGGTTTT. Translating gives CASSWGAGGLRGF.

The rearrangement uses TRBV30 and TRBJ2-7; 8 bases fit TRBD1. Germline values: CDR1 GTSNPN, CDR2 SVGIG (reference sequence). The V and J ends lost 4 bases and 5 bases, in that order; junction bases with no gene match: 7. There are 13 residues in the CDR3. The CDR3 DNA reads as TGTGCCTGGATGCCGGACAGGGTTAACGAGCAGTACTTC. This gives the protein CAWMPDRVNEQYF. Based on the CDR3 plus reference TRBV30 and TRBJ2-7, the full variable domain is SQTIHQWPATLVQPVGSPLSLECTVEGTSNPNLYWYRQAAGRGLQLLFYSVGIGQISSEVPQNLSASRPQDRQFILSSKKLLLSDSGFYLCAWMPDRVNEQYFGPGTRLTVT.

The rearrangement uses TRBV28 and TRBJ2-7; possibly TRBD2 for D (6 bases). Germline V gene lookup returns CDR1 MDHEN and CDR2 SYDVKM. The V end was cut by 5 bases, the J end by 3 bases, with 11 bases between. CDR3 length: 13 residues. The DNA for the CDR3 is TGTGCCAGCAGTCGGGGGATTGGCTACGAGCAGTACTTC. The encoded protein is CASSRGIGYEQYF.

This chain uses TRBV5-4 with TRBJ2-7; 11 nucleotides agree with TRBD2. The length of the CDR3 is 15 residues. Losses at the gene ends were 4 bases for V and 3 bases for J; bases not matched to a gene: 6. The germline gives CDR1 SGHNT, CDR2 YYREEE (reference sequence). The CDR3 DNA is TGTGCCAGCAGCCTCCGACTAGCGGGGTTCTACGAGCAGTACTTC. Translated, it gives CASSLRLAGFYEQYF.

V usage is TRBV5-4 and J usage is TRBJ1-1; TRBD1 aligns across 8 bases. Germline CDR1 is SGHNT and CDR2 is YYREEE (reference sequence). This CDR3 has 15 residues. J lost 0 bases, V lost 2 bases, and 3 bases had no gene match. The CDR3 DNA sequence: TGTGCCAGCAGCTTTTGGACAGGGTTGAACACTGAAGCTTTCTTT. As protein: CASSFWTGLNTEAFF.

The V call is TRBV30, the J call TRBJ1-1; 10 nucleotides agree with TRBD1. From germline, CDR1 is GTSNPN and CDR2 SVGIG (reference sequence). The trim removed 0 bases at V and 9 bases at J, leaving 7 bases unmatched. The CDR3 is 14 residues long. The CDR3 coding sequence is TGTGCCTGGAGTGTGATGCGGACAGGGGGTCAAGCTTTCTTT. It encodes CAWSVMRTGGQAFF.

The chain employs TRBV5-1 and TRBJ2-7; tentatively, D is TRBD2 (6 bases). The V end was cut by 1 base, the J end by 0 bases, with 11 bases between. Per germline, CDR1 SGHRS and CDR2 YFSETQ. The CDR3 contains 15 residues. The CDR3 DNA sequence: TGCGCCAGCAGCTTGTCGGCGGGAAGCTCCTACGAGCAGTACTTC. Amino acid sequence: CASSLSAGSSYEQYF.

V is TRBV6-4 and J is TRBJ1-1; 8 nucleotides line up with TRBD1. The CDR3 is 13 amino acids. V lost 6 bases and J lost 4; bases outside the gene matches: 4. From germline, CDR1 is MRHNA and CDR2 SNTAGT. The CDR3 region has the DNA TGTGCCAGCAGCGCCACAGGGGGCACTGAAGCTTTCTTT. This sequence encodes CASSATGGTEAFF.

With regard to this clone: Other DNA sequences in this sample translate to the same CDR3. V is TRBV11-2 and J is TRBJ2-7; no clear D. Trimming cost V 2 bases and J 7 bases, with 12 bases left between them. The CDR3 sequence is 13 residues long. The V gene's germline CDR1 is SGHAT and CDR2 FQNNGV. The CDR3 DNA reads TGTGCCAGCAGCTTACTGCGCAGACAAGAGCAGTACTTC. It is translated as CASSLLRRQEQYF. The full variable domain, in which reference TRBV11-2 and TRBJ2-7 provide the parts outside the CDR3, is EAGVAQSPRYKIIEKRQSVAFWCNPISGHATLYWYQQILGQGPKLLIQFQNNGVVDDSQLPKDRFSAERLKGVDSTLKIQPAKLEDSAVYLCASSLLRRQEQYFGPGTRLTVT.

The V and J genes are TRBV5-1 and TRBJ2-5; 7 nucleotides align to TRBD1. The CDR3 spans 15 residues. The germline gives CDR1 SGHRS, CDR2 YFSETQ. The V and J ends lost 0 bases and 1 base, in that order; junction bases with no gene match: 3. This chain's CDR3 is CASSLVQGSQETQYF. DNA of the CDR3: TGCGCCAGCAGCTTGGTACAGGGGAGCCAAGAGACCCAGTACTTC.

This clone is classed as medium-sized. V and J are TRBV4-2 and TRBJ1-4, with TRBD1 matching 10 bases. CDR3 length equals 16 residues. Germline assignment: CDR1 LGHNA and CDR2 YNFKEQ. V lost 1 base and J lost 8; bases outside the gene matches: 7. CDR3 coding DNA: TGTGCCAGCAGCCAAGCCTCCGGGACAGGGGAGGAAAAACTGTTTTTT. Amino acids: CASSQASGTGEEKLFF.

In regard to this clone: Lacking the conserved final phenylalanine or tryptophan, this CDR3 likely reflects a read error. The limits of the CDR3 on the DNA are not certain, so only TCRdb's listed CDR3 is given. The V call is TRBV2, the J call TRBJ1-2; the D segment call TRBD1 is taken from the table without a DNA check. Germline CDR1 SNHLY, CDR2 FYNNEI. Termini included, the CDR3 measures 13 amino acids. The CDR3 loop is CASSPSAGQTVDL.

The gene calls are TRBV19 and TRBJ2-6; a weak D match, TRBD2 (6 bases). In germline, CDR1 is LNHDA, CDR2 SQIVND (reference sequence). V shed 5 bases and J shed 0 bases, with 20 bases lying between them. The CDR3 is made up of 19 amino acids. The CDR3 DNA reads as TGTGCCAGTAGTCTTCGGGAGCGCCTAATCCTCTCTGGGGCCAACGTCCTGACTTTC. Protein: CASSLRERLILSGANVLTF.